The 8 T cell receptor beta chains below all came from one sample that was sequenced in a study of T cell repertoires in cytomegalovirus infection (dated by TCRdb to the late 2010s). For these TCRs, the target antigens are not known. Read against the paper, the sample's treatment or condition label means: in vitro stimulation with specific CMV peptide epitopes to enrich CMV-specific T cells. Sequenced on an Illumina HiSeq 1500. The public reads were reanalyzed by TCRdb: fastp trimming at Q25, MiXCR alignment, in-frame beta chains only. Every distinct CDR3 protein forms one entry, paired with its most common genes and DNA. Counted in this sample were about 130,000 distinct CDR3 sequences; more than 30% of them appeared once. The ten largest clonotypes hold roughly 50% of the sample. The source was CD8+ T cells from cultured PBMCs, collected from culture after CMV antigen stimulation. All receptors derive from a human donor in good health (CMV status not recorded). Some clones in this sample may be carry-over from other donors' samples.

CDR3 sequence reads: CASSISQGRGGTEAFF. The DNA of the CDR3 is TGTGCCAGCAGCATTAGCCAGGGGCGGGGTGGAACTGAAGCTTTCTTT. The rearrangement links TRBV7-6 to TRBJ1-1; TRBD1 is a possible D gene (6 bases). The CDR3 covers 16 residues. Germline values: CDR1 SGHVS, CDR2 FNYEAQ. Trimming cost V 5 bases and J 5 bases, with 21 bases left between them.

The table lists this clonotype with a few counts. This chain uses TRBV2 with TRBJ1-2; perhaps TRBD1 as D (5 bases). In germline, CDR1 is SNHLY, CDR2 FYNNEI. The V gene lost 3 bases and the J gene lost 0 bases, with 8 bases spanning the gap. This CDR3 contains 14 residues. The CDR3 region is CASSEGQANYGYTF. CDR3 bases: TGTGCCAGCAGTGAGGGGCAGGCTAACTATGGCTACACCTTC. Full variable domain (remainder filled in from reference TRBV2 and TRBJ1-2): EPEVTQTPSHQVTQMGQEVILRCVPISNHLYFYWYRQILGQKVEFLVSFYNNEISEKSEIFDDQFSVERPDGSNFTLKIRSTKLEDSAMYFCASSEGQANYGYTFGSGTRLTVV.

This clonotype came up once. J is TRBJ2-6 and V is TRBV6-2 or TRBV6-3; perhaps TRBD2 as D (6 bases). CDR1 and CDR2 (germline): MNHEY, SVGEGT. Trimming left V 0 bases short and J 2 bases short, with 11 bases between. CDR3 length: 17 amino acids. CDR3 nucleotide sequence: TGTGCCAGCAGTTACTCGGGTCGGGGGACTGGGGCCAACGTCCTGACTTTC. It specifies CASSYSGRGTGANVLTF.

This clonotype has at least ten counts. The chain uses TRBV27 and TRBJ2-7; 7 bases map to TRBD2. There are 15 residues in the CDR3. In germline, CDR1 is MNHEY, CDR2 SMNVEV (reference sequence). V was pared by 5 bases and J by 3 bases, with 10 bases of the junction left unmatched. The CDR3 region has the DNA TGTGCCAGCAGTAAGAGTCGGGGGGACGTCTACGAGCAGTACTTC. It specifies CASSKSRGDVYEQYF.

There are many counts of this clonotype. This chain uses TRBV7-2 with TRBJ2-1, with 12 bases aligning to TRBD2. The junction had 11 bases not matched to a gene; V was cut back by 2 bases and J by 9 bases. This CDR3 region has 17 residues. Germline V gene data show CDR1 as SGHTA and CDR2 as FQGNSA. In nucleotides, the CDR3 is TGTGCCAGCAGCTTATGGGCTAGCGGGGGGGCCGAGGGTGAGCAGTTCTTC. Its protein is CASSLWASGGAEGEQFF.

This chain connects TRBV6-2 or TRBV6-3 to TRBJ2-1; TRBD2 matches at 11 bases. Per the germline V gene, CDR1 is MNHEY and CDR2 is SVGEGT. V lost 3 bases and J lost 6; bases outside the gene matches: 7. The CDR3 is made up of 16 amino acids. CDR3 sequence: CASSYLAGGLFNEQFF. The DNA of the CDR3 is TGTGCCAGCAGTTATCTAGCGGGGGGACTATTCAATGAGCAGTTCTTC.

In this sample, this clonotype turned up a few times. The chain combines TRBV4-3 with TRBJ1-3, with 9 bases matching TRBD1. This CDR3 spans 15 amino acids. Germline V gene sequence: CDR1 LGHNA, CDR2 YSLEER. The trim removed 4 bases at V and 4 bases at J, leaving 5 bases unmatched. The CDR3 region is CASSLGTGPGNTIYF. The CDR3, as DNA: TGCGCCAGCAGCCTTGGGACAGGGCCAGGAAACACCATATATTTT.

The rearrangement links TRBV20-1 to TRBJ2-7, with 7 positions matching TRBD2. The germline V gene encodes CDR1 DFQATT and CDR2 SNEGSKA (reference sequence). The CDR3 is 14 amino acids. The V segment lost 5 bases and the J segment 4 bases; nucleotides outside the gene matches: 11. The CDR3 DNA reads TGCAGTGCTGCAGAAACTAGCGTTACGTACGAGCAGTACTTC. This translates into CSAAETSVTYEQYF.